The next 26 T cell receptor beta chains were all read from a single sample in a study of blood T cell repertoires in COVID-19. Method: immunoSEQ multiplex PCR; TCRdb's copy keeps in-frame clones and lacks some. The sample lists 40,000 or so clones; 70% to 90% were seen once. Sequencing input: peripheral blood. All receptors come from a man aged 35-49 years with active COVID-19.

The chain joins TRBV11-1 to TRBJ2-7; D might be TRBD1 (6 bases). This CDR3 contains 13 residues. Germline loops: CDR1 SGHAT, CDR2 FQDESV (reference sequence). Trimming pared 3 bases from V and 6 bases from J, leaving 12 bases between. The CDR3 coding sequence is TGTGCCAGCAGCTTCCGGGACACCGGCGAGCAGTACTTC. Protein product: CASSFRDTGEQYF.

The V call is TRBV28, the J call TRBJ2-7, with 12 bases fitting TRBD2. J lost 7 bases, V lost 5 bases, and 18 bases had no gene match. Germline V lookup: CDR1 MDHEN, CDR2 SYDVKM. The CDR3 runs to 18 residues. The CDR3 nucleotides are TGTGCCAGCAGTACCTACCGACTAGCGGGAGCGCTCTCGGGTGAGCAGTACTTC. Translation: CASSTYRLAGALSGEQYF. Using reference TRBV28 and TRBJ2-7 for the parts outside the CDR3, the full variable domain is DVKVTQSSRYLVKRTGEKVFLECVQDMDHENMFWYRQDPGLGLRLIYFSYDVKMKEKGDIPEGYSVSREKKERFSLILESASTNQTSMYLCASSTYRLAGALSGEQYFGPGTRLTVT.

The chain carries TRBV10-3 and TRBJ2-3, with D possibly TRBD2 on 7 matching bases. Trimming took 8 bases from V and 1 from J, leaving 10 bases between them. Germline V lookup: CDR1 ENHRY, CDR2 SYGVKD. This CDR3 contains 13 residues. As DNA, the CDR3 is TGTGCCATCGGAGGGGGGGGCACAGATACGCAGTATTTT. It is translated as CAIGGGGTDTQYF.

In DNA, the CDR3 is TGTGCCAGCAGCACCAGGACAGGGGAGATGTTCTTC. Its translation is CASSTRTGEMFF. This sequence joins TRBV9 and TRBJ2-1, with 9 bases that match TRBD1. The ends lost 4 bases at V and 15 bases at J; junction bases unmatched: 8. Germline V CDR1 and CDR2: SGDLS, YYNGEE. The CDR3 contains 12 residues.

This chain connects TRBV3-1 (or the pseudogene TRBV3-2) to TRBJ2-1; 9 bases match TRBD2. Per the germline V gene, CDR1 is LGHDT and CDR2 is YNNKEL (reference sequence). The CDR3 has 16 amino acids. V was clipped by 7 bases and J by 9 bases; unmatched bases: 16. CDR3 DNA sequence: TGTGCCAGCACCCTTGCCGGGCGGGAGGGCCGGGTTGAGCAGTTCTTC. This codes for CASTLAGREGRVEQFF.

CDR3 bases: TGTGCCAGCAGCAGACTCGGCCCGGATACGCAGTATTTT. This encodes CASSRLGPDTQYF. The genes are TRBV7-3 and TRBJ2-3; D ambiguous. The V end lost 5 bases, the J end lost 6 bases, and 12 bases lay between the germline ends. The CDR3 length is 13 residues. Looked up from germline, CDR1 is SGHTA and CDR2 is FQGTGA.

The V call is TRBV6-2 or TRBV6-3, the J call TRBJ1-2; 8 bases map to TRBD1. Losses at the gene ends were 6 bases for V and 6 bases for J; bases not matched to a gene: 9. In germline, CDR1 is MNHEY, CDR2 SVGEGT. This CDR3 has 14 amino acids. This CDR3 reads CASSLDRGWNGYTF. CDR3 in DNA: TGTGCCAGCAGCCTCGACAGGGGTTGGAATGGCTACACCTTC.

V and J are TRBV29-1 and TRBJ1-1; D is undetermined. Germline V gene sequence: CDR1 SQVTM, CDR2 ANQGSEA. V gave up 4 bases and J gave up 9 bases, with 12 bases separating them. The CDR3 has 11 residues. The CDR3, as DNA: TGCAGCGTTGTCCCACTAAATCAAGCTTTCTTT. Protein product: CSVVPLNQAFF.

The chain carries TRBV5-1 and TRBJ2-1; the D gene is possibly TRBD1 (6 bases). This CDR3 is built from 15 residues. The V end was cut by 4 bases, the J end by 6 bases, with 17 bases between. Germline CDR1 SGHRS, CDR2 YFSETQ. As DNA, the CDR3 is TGCGCCAGCAGCCTACTTGGACAGTGGTCCAATGAGCAGTTCTTC. It translates to CASSLLGQWSNEQFF. The variable domain in full, with the rest retrieved from reference TRBV5-1 and TRBJ2-1, is KAGVTQTPRYLIKTRGQQVTLSCSPISGHRSVSWYQQTPGQGLQFLFEYFSETQRNKGNFPGRFSGRQFSNSRSEMNVSTLELGDSALYLCASSLLGQWSNEQFFGPGTRLTVL.

The genes are TRBV11-3 and TRBJ2-3, with 11 bases lining up with TRBD2. The CDR3 runs 17 residues. V trimming: 1 base; J trimming: 6 bases; junction bases outside the gene matches: 9. The germline CDR1 and CDR2 sequences are SGHNT and YENEEA. As DNA, the CDR3 is TGTGCCAGCAGCTTAGGCCCGACTAGCGGGAAGTCGGATACGCAGTATTTT. This codes for CASSLGPTSGKSDTQYF.

On this clone: Within the sample, other DNA sequences also encode this same CDR3. The J gene is TRBJ1-1, the V gene TRBV9; possible D gene TRBD1, 5 bases. The germline V gene encodes CDR1 SGDLS and CDR2 YYNGEE. The CDR3 loop spans 15 amino acids. Trimming took off 2 bases at V and 0 bases at J, with 11 bases between the two ends. The CDR3 DNA reads as TGTGCCAGCAGCGTCATTGCAGGGTTGAACACTGAAGCTTTCTTT. Translation gives CASSVIAGLNTEAFF.

The genes are TRBV27 and TRBJ2-7, with 8 nucleotides matching TRBD1. J gave up 3 bases and V 8 bases, and 27 bases lay outside the gene matches. Germline CDR1 MNHEY, CDR2 SMNVEV (reference sequence). This CDR3 comprises 20 residues. The CDR3 DNA follows: TGTGCCAGCGGTCACAGGGACAGGCCGGAGGGGATCTCAATTAACTACGAGCAGTACTTC. As protein: CASGHRDRPEGISINYEQYF.

This clone has a single count. The DNA of the CDR3 is TGTGCCAGCAGTCCCGGGACAGGGTTGAACACTGAAGCTTTCTTT. Protein product: CASSPGTGLNTEAFF. The V and J genes are TRBV19 and TRBJ1-1, with 9 bases that match TRBD1. V was clipped by 9 bases and J by 0 bases; unmatched bases: 8. Germline V lookup: CDR1 LNHDA, CDR2 SQIVND (reference sequence). The length of the CDR3 is 15 residues.

This clone was recorded only once. The gene calls are TRBV6-5 and TRBJ2-7, with 8 positions matching TRBD2. J lost 0 bases, V lost 7 bases, and 8 bases had no gene match. Germline CDR1 MNHEY, CDR2 SVGAGI. This CDR3 has 15 amino acids. CDR3 in amino acids: CASTPGGDYSYEQYF. The CDR3 bases are TGTGCCAGCACTCCGGGGGGGGACTACTCCTACGAGCAGTACTTC.

This chain links TRBV10-2 with TRBJ2-3, with 7 bases matching TRBD2. With V trimmed by 3 bases and J by 1 base, 1 base remained unmatched. Looked up from germline, CDR1 is WSHSY and CDR2 is SAAADI. The length of the CDR3 is 14 residues. The CDR3 spells CASSETSGTDTQYF. Written as DNA, the CDR3 is TGCGCCAGCAGTGAAACTAGCGGCACAGATACGCAGTATTTT.

This CDR3 is CASSADFFRSYNEQFF. The CDR3 region has the DNA TGTGCCAGCAGCGCGGACTTTTTTCGCTCCTACAATGAGCAGTTCTTC. This chain joins TRBV5-4 and TRBJ2-1; perhaps TRBD2 as D (5 bases). In germline, CDR1 is SGHNT, CDR2 YYREEE (reference sequence). The CDR3 consists of 16 residues. Trimming left V 4 bases short and J 0 bases short, with 14 bases between.

The V gene is TRBV12-3 or TRBV12-4, the J gene TRBJ2-6; D gene uncertain. There are 13 residues in the CDR3. V was trimmed by 6 bases and J by 4 bases, leaving 7 bases between them. The CDR3 region is CASRSTGANVLTF. CDR3 sequence (DNA): TGTGCCAGCAGATCCACAGGGGCCAACGTCCTGACTTTC.

This chain connects TRBV27 to TRBJ1-2; D remains ambiguous. The CDR3 is made up of 13 amino acids. Per germline, CDR1 MNHEY and CDR2 SMNVEV (reference sequence). Trimming pared 6 bases from V and 0 bases from J, leaving 8 bases between. The CDR3: CASRANSNYGYTF. CDR3 nucleotides: TGTGCCAGCAGGGCAAATTCTAACTATGGCTACACCTTC.

The chain combines TRBV19 with TRBJ2-7, with TRBD2 matching 9 bases. Trimming at V came to 3 bases and at J to 3 bases, leaving 9 bases not matched to a gene. CDR1 is LNHDA, CDR2 SQIVND, per germline (reference sequence). This CDR3 is 16 amino acids long. The DNA of the CDR3 is TGTGCCAGTAGTATCCGGGCCGGTAGCGGGAGCTACGAGCAGTACTTC. Encoded protein: CASSIRAGSGSYEQYF.

J is TRBJ1-6 and V is TRBV6-5; 12 nucleotides line up with TRBD1. Germline V CDR1 and CDR2: MNHEY, SVGAGI. CDR3 length: 15 residues. Trimming at V came to 6 bases and at J to 7 bases, leaving 4 bases not matched to a gene. CDR3 sequence (DNA): TGTGCCAGCAGAACCGGGACAGGGGGCAATTCACCCCTCCACTTT. Translating it yields CASRTGTGGNSPLHF.

This chain uses TRBV2 with TRBJ2-7; maybe TRBD2 (6 bases). Germline V gives CDR1 SNHLY, CDR2 FYNNEI. Trimming took 7 bases from V and 7 from J, leaving 14 bases between them. This CDR3 is 12 amino acids long. Here the CDR3 reads CASTVRAGEQYF. The CDR3 DNA follows: TGTGCCAGCACGGTAAGGGCGGGAGAGCAGTACTTC.

The V gene is TRBV2, the J gene TRBJ1-4; no reliable D call. Trimming shortened V by 6 bases and J by 11 bases, and 10 bases separated the two germline ends. The CDR3 length is 11 residues. Germline CDR1 and CDR2: SNHLY and FYNNEI. CDR3 DNA: TGTGCCAGCAGGGGAGATGGGAAACTGTTTTTT. It translates to CASRGDGKLFF.

V gene TRBV28 combines with J gene TRBJ2-1; the match to TRBD2 covers 12 bases. With 2 bases clipped from V and 9 bases from J, the junction kept 5 bases outside the gene matches. This CDR3 has 15 amino acids. The germline V gene encodes CDR1 MDHEN and CDR2 SYDVKM. The CDR3 is CASSLRTSGMIEQFF. CDR3 nucleotide sequence: TGTGCCAGCAGTTTAAGGACTAGCGGGATGATTGAGCAGTTCTTC.

The genes are TRBV7-2 and TRBJ2-7; 11 bases agree with TRBD2. V shed 4 bases, J shed 0 bases, and the junction held 2 bases outside the gene matches. The CDR3 loop spans 15 amino acids. Germline V gives CDR1 SGHTA, CDR2 FQGNSA. CDR3 sequence reads: CASSSLAGGSYEQYF. For the CDR3, the DNA is TGTGCCAGCAGCTCCCTAGCGGGGGGCTCCTACGAGCAGTACTTC.

The rearrangement uses TRBV11-2 and TRBJ1-3; 7 bases line up with TRBD1. Per germline, CDR1 SGHAT and CDR2 FQNNGV. The trim removed 3 bases at V and 4 bases at J, leaving 6 bases unmatched. The CDR3 totals 15 residues. The DNA of the CDR3 is TGTGCCAGCAGCTTGAGGGGGCCGGAAGGAAACACCATATATTTT. Translating it yields CASSLRGPEGNTIYF. The whole variable domain, filled in from reference TRBV11-2 and TRBJ1-3, reads EAGVAQSPRYKIIEKRQSVAFWCNPISGHATLYWYQQILGQGPKLLIQFQNNGVVDDSQLPKDRFSAERLKGVDSTLKIQPAKLEDSAVYLCASSLRGPEGNTIYFGEGSWLTVV.

This chain uses TRBV19 with TRBJ1-2, with 10 bases identical to TRBD1. From germline, CDR1 is LNHDA and CDR2 SQIVND (reference sequence). The CDR3 loop spans 13 amino acids. J lost 4 bases, V lost 4 bases, and 0 bases had no gene match. Here the CDR3 DNA reads TGTGCCAGTAGTAGGGACAGGGGCTATGGCTACACCTTC. This sequence encodes CASSRDRGYGYTF.